Listed here are 10 T cell receptor beta chains from one sample, sequenced in a study of T cells in women clearing cervical HPV infection. Sequencing was performed with immunoSEQ multiplex PCR; in TCRdb, only in-frame clones are kept and a portion is missing. The listing contains 36,000 or so clones. Sequencing was done on a sample of blood buffy coat. These receptors were taken from a woman between 18 and 70 years old with a cervical HPV16 infection that either progressed to CIN3+ or cleared (not recorded which).

A note on this clone: Read sequence stops 3 residues before the CDR3 end, and the germline J gene provides the missing end. J is TRBJ2-2 and V is TRBV29-1; 9 bases map to TRBD1. With V trimmed by 0 bases and J by 1 base, 3 bases remained unmatched. CDR3 size: 16 residues. Germline V gives CDR1 SQVTM, CDR2 ANQGSEA. The CDR3 loop is CSVEDPGQGNTGELFF. CDR3 bases read: TGCAGCGTTGAAGATCCGGGACAGGGGAACACCGGGGAG.

About this clone: The read comes to an end 3 residues before the CDR3 does, leaving the germline J gene to fill in the end. The chain uses TRBV7-8 and TRBJ1-2; D is unresolved. The germline CDR1 and CDR2 sequences are SGHVS and FQNEAQ. This CDR3 spans 14 amino acids. The germline V and J ends were trimmed by 1 base and 6 bases, with 12 bases remaining between them. The CDR3 DNA, read in part, is TGTGCCAGCAGCTTAGGTCAGATTTTCGATGGC. The encoded protein is CASSLGQIFDG. The complete CDR3 sequence is CASSLGQIFDGYTF.

Of note for this clone: The observed sequence ends 3 residues before the CDR3 terminus, with the missing tail filled in from the germline J gene. J is TRBJ2-6 and V is TRBV19; D is perhaps TRBD2 (6 bases). This CDR3 region has 14 residues. Per the germline V gene, CDR1 is LNHDA and CDR2 is SQIVND (reference sequence). The sequenced CDR3 bases are TGTGCCAGTAGTATTCGGGACCCTGGGGGGGTC. Amino acids: CASSIRDPGGV. The entire CDR3 protein is CASSIRDPGGVLTF.

For this clone: The junction differs from germline at one of its ends, possibly a read error. From the germline J gene comes the end of the CDR3, since the read stops 3 residues before it. The chain couples TRBV5-1 to TRBJ1-6; 8 positions agree with TRBD1. The CDR3 runs to 14 residues. Per germline, CDR1 SGHRS and CDR2 YFSETQ. The sequenced part of the CDR3 DNA is TGCACCAGCAGCTTTGACAGGGGTTATTCACCC. The encoded protein is CTSSFDRGYSP. The full CDR3 protein reads CTSSFDRGYSPLHF. Based on the CDR3 plus reference TRBV5-1 and TRBJ1-6, the full variable domain is KAGVTQTPRYLIKTRGQQVTLSCSPISGHRSVSWYQQTPGQGLQFLFEYFSETQRNKGNFPGRFSGRQFSNSRSEMNVSTLELGDSALYLCTSSFDRGYSPLHFGNGTRLTVT.

Points on this clone: The read stops 3 residues short of the end of the CDR3; the missing end is completed from the germline J gene. V and J are TRBV20-1 and TRBJ1-4, with D perhaps matching TRBD1 (6 bases). This CDR3 is built from 13 residues. Trimming removed 6 bases at V and 8 bases at J, with 16 bases between. The germline gives CDR1 DFQATT, CDR2 SNEGSKA (reference sequence). The sequenced CDR3 bases are TGCAGTGCCCTGACAGGAACGGGGGAAAAA. Translation: CSALTGTGEK. The whole CDR3 sequence reads CSALTGTGEKLFF.

As to this clone: The observed sequence ends 3 residues before the CDR3 terminus, with the missing tail filled in from the germline J gene. This chain uses TRBV19 with TRBJ2-1; 10 bases match TRBD1. The CDR3 sequence is 15 residues long. CDR1 and CDR2 from the germline V gene are LNHDA and SQIVND (reference sequence). With V trimmed by 5 bases and J by 7 bases, 8 bases remained unmatched. The CDR3 loop reads CASSSGGQGRNEQFF. The DNA read from the CDR3 is TGTGCCAGTAGTTCCGGGGGACAGGGGAGGAATGAG.

The CDR3 spells CSAIPAGQPYGYTF. Partial CDR3 DNA: TGCAGTGCTATTCCCGCGGGACAGCCCTATGGC. The gene calls are TRBV20-1 and TRBJ1-2; TRBD1 matches at 7 bases. The DNA ends 3 residues before the CDR3 does, and the rest of the CDR3 is filled in from the germline J gene. The CDR3 sequence is 14 residues long. In germline, CDR1 is DFQATT, CDR2 SNEGSKA (reference sequence). The junction had 9 bases not matched to a gene; V was cut back by 4 bases and J by 4 bases.

The covered CDR3 bases are TGTGCCAGTAGTCAGGACAGGGTTACTACCTACGAC. Translated: CASSQDRVTTYD. The CDR3 as a whole reads CASSQDRVTTYDYTF. The V call is TRBV19, the J call TRBJ1-2, with 8 bases that match TRBD1. The CDR3 goes on 3 residues after the read ends, and that part is filled in from the germline J gene. The CDR3 has 15 amino acids. Germline CDR1 reads LNHDA; CDR2 reads SQIVND (reference sequence).

Regarding this clone: The observed sequence ends 3 residues before the CDR3 terminus, with the missing tail filled in from the germline J gene. J is TRBJ2-7 and V is TRBV10-2; TRBD1 agrees at 8 bases. V lost 6 bases, J lost 1 base, and 17 bases stayed unmatched. CDR3 length equals 18 residues. Germline V CDR1 and CDR2: WSHSY, SAAADI. CDR3 protein: CASRGGFWDRRGSYEQYF. Partial CDR3 DNA: TGCGCCAGCAGAGGGGGATTTTGGGACAGGAGGGGTTCCTACGAG.

Comment on this clone: Sequencing ends 3 residues short of the CDR3 end; the germline J gene provides the rest. The rearrangement joins TRBV12-3 or TRBV12-4 to TRBJ2-3; a weak D match, TRBD2 (6 bases). The CDR3 extends over 14 amino acids. V was cut by 3 bases and J by 3 bases, with 10 bases left in between. CDR3: CASSFRGSTDTQYF. The CDR3 DNA, read in part, is TGTGCCAGCAGTTTCCGGGGGTCGACAGATACG.